This T cell receptor beta chain was obtained from a study of CD8 T cells in ankylosing spondylitis. General study findings and limits: Seemingly characteristic of ankylosing spondylitis blood was a TCR beta motif consisting of fewer than 10 highly homologous variants. Clones linked to disease were reported to show significant enrichment in matched ankylosing spondylitis synovial fluid.

A note on this clonotype: Its antigen remains unidentified.

TCRdb processed the 5' RACE reads anew with MiXCR; each CDR3 protein has one entry. Altogether about 140,000 distinct CDR3 sequences are present, 10% to 12% being singletons, with the ten largest covering around 4.3%. Per germline, CDR1 SEHNR and CDR2 FQNEAQ (reference sequence). V dropped 1 base and J dropped 5 bases, with 12 bases sitting between them. This CDR3 is built from 15 residues. The sample consisted of blood, either unsorted or a sorted T cell fraction (not recorded which). This TCR was recovered from a female donor with ankylosing spondylitis or in good health (not recorded which). This sequence joins TRBV7-9 and TRBJ2-1, with a weak D call TRBD1 (5 bases). CDR3 sequence: CASSLVRGPHNEQFF. In nucleotides, the CDR3 is TGTGCCAGCAGCTTAGTTAGGGGTCCGCACAATGAGCAGTTCTTC. Based on the CDR3 plus reference TRBV7-9 and TRBJ2-1, the full variable domain is DTGVSQNPRHKITKRGQNVTFRCDPISEHNRLYWYRQTLGQGPEFLTYFQNEAQLEKSRLLSDRFSAERPKGSFSTLEIQRTEQGDSAMYLCASSLVRGPHNEQFFGPGTRLTVL.